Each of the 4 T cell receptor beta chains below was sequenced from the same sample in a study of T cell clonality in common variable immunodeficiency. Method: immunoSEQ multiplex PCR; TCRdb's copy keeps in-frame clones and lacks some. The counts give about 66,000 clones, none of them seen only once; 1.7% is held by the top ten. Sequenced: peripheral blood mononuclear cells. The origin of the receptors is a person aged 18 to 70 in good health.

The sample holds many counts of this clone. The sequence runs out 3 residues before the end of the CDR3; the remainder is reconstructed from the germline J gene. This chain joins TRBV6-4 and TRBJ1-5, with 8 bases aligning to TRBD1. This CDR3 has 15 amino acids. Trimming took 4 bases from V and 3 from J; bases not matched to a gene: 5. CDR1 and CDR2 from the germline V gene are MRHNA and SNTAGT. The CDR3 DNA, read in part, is TGTGCCAGCAGTGTGGGACAGGTCGACAATCAGCCC. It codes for CASSVGQVDNQP. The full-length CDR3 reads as CASSVGQVDNQPQHF.

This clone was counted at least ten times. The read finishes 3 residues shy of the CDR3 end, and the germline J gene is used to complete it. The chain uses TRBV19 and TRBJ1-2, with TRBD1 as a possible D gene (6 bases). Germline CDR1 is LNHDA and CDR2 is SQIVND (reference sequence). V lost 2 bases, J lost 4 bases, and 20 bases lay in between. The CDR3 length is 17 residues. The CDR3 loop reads CASSISLGHSGSYGYTF. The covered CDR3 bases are TGTGCCAGTAGTATAAGTCTGGGACATTCTGGGAGCTATGGC.

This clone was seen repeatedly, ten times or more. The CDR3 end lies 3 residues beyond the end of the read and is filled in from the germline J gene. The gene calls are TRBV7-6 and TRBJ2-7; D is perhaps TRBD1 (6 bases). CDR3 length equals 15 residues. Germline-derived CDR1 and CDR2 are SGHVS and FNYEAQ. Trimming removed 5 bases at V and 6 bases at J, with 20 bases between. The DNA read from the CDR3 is TGTGCCAGCAGCCGCAGGGGTGGTGGTTACGGCGAG. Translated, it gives CASSRRGGGYGE. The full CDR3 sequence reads CASSRRGGGYGEQYF.

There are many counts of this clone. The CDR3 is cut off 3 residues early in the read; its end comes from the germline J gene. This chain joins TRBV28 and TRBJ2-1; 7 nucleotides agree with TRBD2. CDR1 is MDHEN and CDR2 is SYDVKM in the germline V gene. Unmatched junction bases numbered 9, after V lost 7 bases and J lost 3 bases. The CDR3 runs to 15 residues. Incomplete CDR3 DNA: TGTGCCAGCAACCCCGGGGGGACCATCTACAATGAG. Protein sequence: CASNPGGTIYNE. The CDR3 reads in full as CASNPGGTIYNEQFF.